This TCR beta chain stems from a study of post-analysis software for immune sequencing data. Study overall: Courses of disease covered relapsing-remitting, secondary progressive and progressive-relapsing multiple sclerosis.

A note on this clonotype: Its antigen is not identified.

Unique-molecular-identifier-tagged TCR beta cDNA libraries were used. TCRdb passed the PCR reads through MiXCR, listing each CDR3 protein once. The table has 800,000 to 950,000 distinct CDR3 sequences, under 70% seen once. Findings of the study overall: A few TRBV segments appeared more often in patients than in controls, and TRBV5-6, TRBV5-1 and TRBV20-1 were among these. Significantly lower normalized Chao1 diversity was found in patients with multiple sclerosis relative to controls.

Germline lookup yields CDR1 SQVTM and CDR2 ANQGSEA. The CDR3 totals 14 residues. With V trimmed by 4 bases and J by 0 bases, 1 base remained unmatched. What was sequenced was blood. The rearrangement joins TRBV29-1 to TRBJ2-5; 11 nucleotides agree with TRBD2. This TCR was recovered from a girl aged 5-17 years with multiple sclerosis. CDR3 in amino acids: CSVGLAGNQETQYF. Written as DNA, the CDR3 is TGCAGCGTTGGACTAGCGGGGAACCAAGAGACCCAGTACTTC.